Listed below are T cell receptor beta chains from one sample, sequenced in a study of beta chain features in type 1 diabetes. Assay used: immunoSEQ multiplex PCR; TCRdb lists only in-frame clones, some missing. The profile shows just over 150,000 clones, more than 9.5% of them singletons. The sample consisted of central memory CD4+ T cells from blood. Every receptor here comes from a man younger than 35 in good health. The CDR3 runs from the conserved cysteine through the conserved F or W. The D gene is left open where the match is weak. Size is stated for part of the rows, as once, few or many counts, or as a class when the clone is expanded.

NA	TRBV2	TRBJ1-4	NA	CASSEKHGEKLFF	TGTGCCAGCAGTGAAAAACACGGGGAAAAACTGTTTTTT
TRBD1	TRBV7-2	TRBJ2-7	few	CASSTSRGLVEQYF	TGTGCCAGCAGCACCAGCAGGGGGCTGGTCGAGCAGTACTTC
TRBD1	TRBV9	TRBJ1-2	NA	CASSVDAGGYGYTF	TGTGCCAGCAGCGTAGACGCAGGGGGTTACGGCTACACCTTC
TRBD1	TRBV23-1	TRBJ2-7	few	CASSPPGQGYREQYF	TGCGCCAGCAGTCCTCCGGGACAGGGGTACCGCGAGCAGTACTTC
NA	TRBV28	TRBJ1-5	few	CASSLLRQPQHF	TGTGCCAGCAGTTTACTTAGACAGCCCCAGCATTTT
NA	TRBV6-5	TRBJ2-1	few	CASSYDPTPYNEQFF	TGTGCCAGCAGTTACGACCCAACCCCCTACAATGAGCAGTTCTTC
NA	TRBV7-2	TRBJ1-1	NA	CASSSSIRTEAFF	TGTGCCAGCAGCTCCTCAATCCGGACTGAAGCTTTCTTT
NA	TRBV5-6	TRBJ2-4	few	CASSLYLAKNIQYF	TGTGCCAGCAGCTTGTATCTAGCCAAAAACATTCAGTACTTC
NA	TRBV29-1	TRBJ2-1	many	CSVHEQFF	TGCAGCGTGCATGAGCAGTTCTTC
TRBD1	TRBV28	TRBJ2-3	few	CASSLQGAGDTQYF	TGTGCCAGCAGCCTACAGGGGGCGGGAGATACGCAGTATTTT
NA	TRBV7-3	TRBJ2-7	NA	CASSLISGNNYEQYF	TGTGCCAGCAGCTTAATCAGCGGAAACAACTACGAGCAGTACTTC
NA	TRBV6-1	TRBJ2-7	few	CASRGQIGSNYEQYF	TGTGCCAGTCGCGGCCAAATCGGATCCAACTACGAGCAGTACTTC
NA	TRBV4-3	TRBJ2-7	NA	CASSQYRQSSYEQYF	TGCGCCAGCAGCCAGTATCGACAGAGCTCCTACGAGCAGTACTTC
NA	TRBV6-6	TRBJ2-3	NA	CATEGPTDTQYF	TGTGCCACCGAGGGGCCCACAGATACGCAGTATTTT
NA	TRBV14	TRBJ2-1	many	CASSQGRGVNYNEQFF	TGTGCCAGCAGCCAAGGGCGCGGCGTAAACTACAATGAGCAGTTCTTC
TRBD1	TRBV25-1	TRBJ1-5	few	CASSKGQGTWQPQHF	TGTGCCAGCAGTAAGGGACAGGGGACGTGGCAGCCCCAGCATTTT
NA	TRBV7-2	TRBJ2-1	few	CASSLDWGEQFF	TGTGCCAGCAGCTTAGATTGGGGTGAGCAGTTCTTC
NA	TRBV29-1	TRBJ2-5	few	CSAAGETQYF	TGCAGCGCTGCGGGAGAGACCCAGTACTTC
TRBD2	TRBV7-6	TRBJ2-1	NA	CASSENVAGGYNEQFF	TGTGCCAGCAGCGAAAACGTAGCGGGGGGATACAATGAGCAGTTCTTC
NA	TRBV5-5	TRBJ1-5	NA	CASSMAGSPHNQHF	TGTGCCAGCAGTATGGCCGGTTCTCCCCATAACCAGCATTTT
TRBD2	TRBV28	TRBJ2-2	many	CASRLSGTLYTGELFF	TGTGCCAGCAGACTAAGCGGGACCCTATACACCGGGGAGCTGTTTTTT
NA	TRBV6-5	TRBJ2-1	NA	CAISRGLAYNEQFF	TGTGCCATCAGTCGGGGATTGGCCTACAATGAGCAGTTCTTC
NA	TRBV7-9	TRBJ2-1	NA	CASSLAGSQYNEQFF	TGTGCCAGCAGCTTAGCCGGGAGCCAGTACAATGAGCAGTTCTTC
NA	TRBV28	TRBJ2-3	few	CASSFRNTQYF	TGTGCCAGCAGTTTCAGGAATACGCAGTATTTT
TRBD2	TRBV15	TRBJ2-7	few	CATSRELLAGGYEQYF	TGTGCCACCAGCAGAGAATTGCTAGCGGGAGGCTACGAGCAGTACTTC